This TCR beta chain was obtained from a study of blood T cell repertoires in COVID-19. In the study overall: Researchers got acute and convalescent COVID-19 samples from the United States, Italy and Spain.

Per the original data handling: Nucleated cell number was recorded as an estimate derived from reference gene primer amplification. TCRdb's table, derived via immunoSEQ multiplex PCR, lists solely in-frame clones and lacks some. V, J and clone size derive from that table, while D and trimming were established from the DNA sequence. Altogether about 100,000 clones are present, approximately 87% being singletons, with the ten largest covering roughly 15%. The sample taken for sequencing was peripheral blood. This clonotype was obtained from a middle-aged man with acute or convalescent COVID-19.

The CDR3, as DNA: TGTGCCAGCAGCGTCGATGGAGGACGGACAGATACGCAGTATTTT. Protein sequence: CASSVDGGRTDTQYF. V is TRBV7-2 and J is TRBJ2-3; a possible D gene is TRBD2 (5 bases). The CDR3 totals 15 residues. The V end was cut by 5 bases, the J end by 3 bases, with 15 bases between. Per germline, CDR1 SGHTA and CDR2 FQGNSA.